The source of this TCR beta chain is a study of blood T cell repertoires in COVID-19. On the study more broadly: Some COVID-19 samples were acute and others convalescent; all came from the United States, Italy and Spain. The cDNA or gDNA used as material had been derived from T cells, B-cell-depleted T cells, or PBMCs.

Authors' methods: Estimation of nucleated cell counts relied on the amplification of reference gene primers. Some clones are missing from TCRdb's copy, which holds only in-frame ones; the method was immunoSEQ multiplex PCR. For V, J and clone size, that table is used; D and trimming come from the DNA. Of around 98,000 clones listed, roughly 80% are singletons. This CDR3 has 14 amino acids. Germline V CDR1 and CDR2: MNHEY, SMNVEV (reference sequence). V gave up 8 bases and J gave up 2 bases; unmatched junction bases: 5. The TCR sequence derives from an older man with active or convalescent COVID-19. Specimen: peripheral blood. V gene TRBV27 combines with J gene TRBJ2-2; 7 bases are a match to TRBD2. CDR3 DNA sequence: TGTGCCAGCGGGCGGGGGATAAACACCGGGGAGCTGTTTTTT. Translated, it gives CASGRGINTGELFF.